Listed below are T cell receptor beta chains from one sample, sequenced in a study of OX40 agonist ivuxolimab in advanced cancers. The method was immunoSEQ multiplex PCR; TCRdb's version includes in-frame clones alone and lacks a portion of them. The sample carries approximately 58,000 clones, 88% recorded once. The sample consisted of CD4+ or CD8+ T cells sorted from blood, taken in a trial of the OX40 agonist ivuxolimab. Receptors were obtained from an adult with an advanced solid tumor such as melanoma, head and neck, liver or kidney cancer. Each CDR3 is given with its conserved first and last residue. The D gene is left open where the match is weak. Only part of the rows carry a size: once, few, many, or a class if the clone is expanded.

>NA|TRBV4-2|TRBJ1-3|few
CASSQDWTAGNTIYF
TGTGCCAGCAGCCAAGATTGGACGGCTGGAAACACCATATATTTT
>NA|TRBV6-6|TRBJ2-6|NA
CASTLTGANVLTF
TGTGCCAGCACCCTGACAGGGGCCAACGTCCTGACTTTC
>TRBD1|TRBV6-1|TRBJ1-6|NA
CASSPDRGNSPLHF
TGTGCCAGCAGCCCAGACAGGGGTAATTCACCCCTCCACTTT
>TRBD2|TRBV28|TRBJ2-3|NA
CASSGGAGGVDTQYF
TGTGCCAGCTCGGGGGGGGCGGGAGGAGTAGATACGCAGTATTTT
>NA|TRBV10-3|TRBJ2-7|NA
CAISESLGPGVDEQYF
TGTGCCATCAGTGAGTCGTTGGGGCCAGGGGTGGACGAGCAGTACTTC
>TRBD2|TRBV7-2|TRBJ2-1|NA
CASSSTSGSYNEQFF
TGTGCCAGCAGCTCCACTAGCGGGTCCTACAATGAGCAGTTCTTC
>TRBD2|TRBV5-1|TRBJ2-3|NA
CASALGGRGTDTQYF
TGCGCCAGCGCCTTAGGCGGGAGAGGCACAGATACGCAGTATTTT
>NA|TRBV18|TRBJ1-6|once
CASFTTEGTLHF
TGTGCCAGCTTCACCACTGAGGGTACCCTCCACTTT
>NA|TRBV5-1|TRBJ1-1|NA
CASRGGQTLNTEAFF
TGCGCCAGCAGGGGGGGGCAGACCTTGAACACTGAAGCTTTCTTT
>TRBD1|TRBV7-8|TRBJ2-7|NA
CASSVPPGQGRAWSYEQYF
TGTGCCAGCAGCGTACCCCCGGGACAGGGTCGTGCGTGGTCCTACGAGCAGTACTTC
>NA|TRBV7-9|TRBJ1-6|NA
CASSLIQDNSPLHF
TGTGCCAGCAGCTTAATACAAGATAATTCACCCCTCCACTTT
>TRBD2|TRBV7-3|TRBJ2-3|NA
CASSPRLAETGTDTQYF
TGTGCCAGCAGCCCTAGACTAGCGGAGACCGGCACAGATACGCAGTATTTT
>NA|TRBV19|TRBJ2-5|NA
CASSNRAQETQYF
TGTGCCAGTAGTAATAGGGCCCAAGAGACCCAGTACTTC
>NA|TRBV4-2|TRBJ2-2|few
CASKNTGELFF
TGTGCCAGCAAAAACACCGGGGAGCTGTTTTTT
>NA|TRBV7-3|TRBJ2-6|few
CASSLSLGANVLTF
TGTGCCAGCAGCTTAAGCCTCGGGGCCAACGTCCTGACTTTC
>NA|TRBV11-2|TRBJ1-2|NA
CATSNGIYGYTF
TGTGCCACCAGCAACGGAATCTATGGCTACACCTTC
>TRBD2|TRBV7-2|TRBJ2-1|NA
CASGKREGEFF
TGTGCCAGCGGCAAGCGGGAGGGGGAGTTCTTC
>NA|TRBV9|TRBJ1-2|NA
CASSVDHYGYTF
TGTGCCAGCAGCGTAGATCACTATGGCTACACCTTC
>TRBD2|TRBV28|TRBJ2-1|NA
CASRQPLRDYGLAEQFF
TGTGCCAGCAGACAGCCCCTCCGGGACTACGGGCTTGCTGAGCAGTTCTTC
>NA|TRBV21-1|TRBJ1-2|NA
CALEGGCGYTF
TGTGCACTCGAGGGGGGTTGTGGCTACACCTTC
>TRBD2|TRBV5-6|TRBJ2-2|NA
CASSRGTSGRYTGELFF
TGTGCCAGCAGCCGGGGGACTAGCGGGAGGTACACCGGGGAGCTGTTTTTT
>NA|TRBV5-6|TRBJ2-7|NA
CASSPGRPYEQYF
TGTGCCAGCAGCCCAGGGAGGCCCTACGAGCAGTACTTC
>NA|TRBV11-2|TRBJ2-5|NA
CASSLDVVGETQYF
TGTGCCAGCAGCTTAGACGTGGTGGGGGAGACCCAGTACTTC
>NA|TRBV5-6|TRBJ2-1|once
CASRLGVYNEQFF
TGTGCCAGCAGACTAGGGGTCTACAATGAGCAGTTCTTC
>TRBD1|TRBV5-1|TRBJ2-3|NA
CASSTGQGRADTQYF
TGCGCCAGCAGCACGGGACAGGGGCGGGCAGATACGCAGTATTTT